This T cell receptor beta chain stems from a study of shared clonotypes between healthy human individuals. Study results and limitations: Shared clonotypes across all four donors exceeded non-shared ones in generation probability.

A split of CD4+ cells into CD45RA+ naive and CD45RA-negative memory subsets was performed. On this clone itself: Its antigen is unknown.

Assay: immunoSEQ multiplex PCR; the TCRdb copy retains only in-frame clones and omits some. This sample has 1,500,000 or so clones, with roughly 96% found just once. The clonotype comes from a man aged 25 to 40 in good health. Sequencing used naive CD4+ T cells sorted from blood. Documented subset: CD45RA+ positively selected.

The CDR3 DNA follows: TGCAGCGTTGACTCGACTGGGGCCAACGTCCTGACTTTC. Translating gives CSVDSTGANVLTF. The V gene is TRBV29-1, the J gene TRBJ2-6, with D unresolved. Looked up from germline, CDR1 is SQVTM and CDR2 is ANQGSEA. V was shortened by 3 bases and J by 2 bases, with 5 bases between the two germline ends. The CDR3 spans 13 residues.